The entry below gives a single T cell receptor beta chain sequence along with its context. Antigen specificity is unknown. The record originates from a study of OX40 agonist ivuxolimab in advanced cancers. Study as a whole: Antecedent anti-PD-1, anti-PD-L1 or anti-CTLA-4 therapy was permissible, with around 40% having received some.

Sequencing used immunoSEQ multiplex PCR; TCRdb keeps in-frame clones, though not all of them. The table lists 55,000 to 80,000 clones, 80% to 90% of them singletons. Whole-study findings and limits: The CD4+ and CD8+ T cells in the blood had expanded clonally by week 6 at 0.1 to 3.0 mg/kg.

The clonotype comes from an adult with an advanced solid tumor such as melanoma, head and neck, liver or kidney cancer. The source material was CD4+ or CD8+ T cells sorted from blood, sampled in a trial of the OX40 agonist ivuxolimab.

The CDR3 DNA reads TGTGCCAGCAGCTTAGATCTCCCCCTCCTTGGGGAGTTAGACCACGAGCAGTACTTC. Its translation is CASSLDLPLLGELDHEQYF. This rearrangement joins TRBV11-3 to TRBJ2-7; possibly TRBD2 for D (5 bases). V lost 0 bases and J lost 5, with 26 bases in between. The CDR3 length is 19 residues. Looked up from germline, CDR1 is SGHNT and CDR2 is YENEEA.